Sequencing of this T cell receptor beta chain was carried out in a study of OX40 agonist ivuxolimab in advanced cancers. For context, the study as a whole: Ivuxolimab, which targeted the costimulatory receptor OX40 (CD134), was an agonistic, fully human IgG2 monoclonal antibody. The point of sequencing TCRbeta in the periphery was to test whether ivuxolimab changed TCR sequence diversity and drove clonal T-cell expansion. Intravenous ivuxolimab was administered to patients every 2 weeks at six dose levels: 0.01, 0.1, 0.3, 1.5, 3 and 10 mg/kg. Of the approximately 50 dose-escalation patients, hepatocellular carcinoma was present in approximately 20, melanoma in some 15, renal cell carcinoma in 9 and head and neck cancer in 9. Partial responses occurred in three dose-escalation patients: two with cutaneous melanoma and one with hepatocellular carcinoma. In the dose-escalation cohort, 75% to 90% of patients were male, and the mean age was around 65 years with a range of about 20 to 80. The monotherapy dose-escalation portion (N = 52 patients) of the phase I ivuxolimab trial is reported in the paper. Patients were allowed to have had prior anti-PD-1, anti-PD-L1 or anti-CTLA-4 therapy, and approximately 40% of the dose-escalation patients had been treated with checkpoint inhibitors.

As to this clone: What antigen it recognizes has not been identified. The input lacks base qualities; no much larger clone sits a single base away.

To sequence the TCRbeta CDR3 region, genomic DNA was isolated from the sorted cells. TCRbeta CDR3 regions were sequenced using the immunoSEQ Assay. TCRdb mirrors the immuneACCESS table, restricted to in-frame sequences. Some clones are absent from its copies; in checked studies, under half trace to an unresolved V gene, and the reason for the others is unknown. The table for this sample lists 22,000 or so clones; approximately 88% of them were counted only once. The ten largest clones capture about 34% of the sample. Patients with autoimmune disease history or receiving systemic immunosuppression were excluded from the trial. In every dose cohort, peripheral blood was drawn for TCR sequencing at baseline, cycle 4 day 1, and cycle 7 day 1. Samples were obtained from an open-label, multicenter, first-in-human phase I dose-escalation trial of ivuxolimab. The trial enrolled adults with locally advanced or metastatic head and neck squamous cell, hepatocellular, melanoma or renal cell carcinoma. Before TCR sequencing, CD4+ T cells and CD8+ T cells from peripheral blood were sorted into separate populations.

The CDR3 goes from the cysteine to the phenylalanine over 16 residues. Just the 48-base CDR3 DNA is kept, in frame starting at base 1. From the germline V gene (reference sequence), CDR1 is LNHDA and CDR2 is SQIVND. A distance of 15 bases separates the germline ends of V and J, which lose 6 bases and 0 bases respectively. Overall study results and their limits: The antigen specificity of the peripheral T cells that underwent clonal expansion was not determined. In the 0.1-3.0 mg/kg groups, partial responders had among the lowest normalized peripheral clonal expansion, particularly in CD8+ T cells. At doses of 0.1 to 3.0 mg/kg, clonal expansion of both CD4+ and CD8+ T cells in blood was seen between baseline and week 6. After ivuxolimab, more expanded clones were found on average in CD8+ T cells than in CD4+ T cells. Low levels of normalized T-cell clonal expansion were also seen in some nonresponding patients.

The chain employs TRBV19 and TRBJ1-5, with no confidently assigned D gene. This specimen was CD4+ or CD8+ T cells sorted from blood, taken in a trial of the OX40 agonist ivuxolimab. This receptor was taken from an adult with an advanced solid tumor such as melanoma, head and neck, liver or kidney cancer. The CDR3 reads as follows: CASSNAVGYSNQPQHF. The sequenced DNA is TGTGCCAGTAGCAACGCTGTAGGTTATAGCAATCAGCCCCAGCATTTT.